Below, one T cell receptor (beta chain) is given with its context. This sample is part of a study of blood T cell repertoires in COVID-19. Looking at the study overall: Donors in the United States, Italy and Spain gave samples during acute or convalescent COVID-19. The analysed material was cDNA or gDNA that came from T cells, B-cell-depleted T cells, or PBMCs.

The V segment lost 4 bases and the J segment 11 bases; nucleotides outside the gene matches: 8. The CDR3 covers 12 residues. Germline V gives CDR1 SGHDT, CDR2 YYEEEE. Per the study methods: Estimation of nucleated cell counts relied on the amplification of reference gene primers. This table comes from immunoSEQ multiplex PCR, and its TCRdb copy is limited to in-frame clones, with some not included. D and trimming were read from the DNA, whereas the V and J calls and clone size are those reported in that table. The data hold 200,000 to 250,000 clones, with approximately 86% observed a single time. The specimen sequenced was peripheral blood. The chain joins TRBV5-6 to TRBJ1-1, with TRBD1 identical over 7 bases. This receptor was taken from a woman in her 70s with active or convalescent COVID-19. Here the CDR3 reads CASSTVTGRAFF. The DNA of the CDR3 is TGTGCCAGCAGCACTGTGACAGGGAGGGCTTTCTTT.